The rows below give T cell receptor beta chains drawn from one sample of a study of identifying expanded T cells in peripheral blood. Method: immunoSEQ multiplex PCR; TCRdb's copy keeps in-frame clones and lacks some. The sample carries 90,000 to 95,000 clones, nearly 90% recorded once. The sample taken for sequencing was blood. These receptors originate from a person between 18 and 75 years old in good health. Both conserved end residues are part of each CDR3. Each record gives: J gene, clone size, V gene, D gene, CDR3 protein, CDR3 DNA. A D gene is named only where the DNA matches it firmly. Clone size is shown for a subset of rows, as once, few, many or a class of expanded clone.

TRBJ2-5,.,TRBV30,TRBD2,CAWSPGRGKETQYF,TGTGCCTGGAGTCCGGGGCGGGGGAAAGAGACCCAGTACTTC
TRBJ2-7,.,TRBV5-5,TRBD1,CASSTQDRGVAYEQYF,TGTGCCAGCAGCACCCAGGACAGGGGGGTAGCCTACGAGCAGTACTTC
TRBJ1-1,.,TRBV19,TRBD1,CASSPGTGYTEAFF,TGTGCCAGTAGCCCCGGGACAGGCTACACTGAAGCTTTCTTT
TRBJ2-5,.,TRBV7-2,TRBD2,CASSLSPSGLGETQYF,TGTGCCAGCAGCTTAAGTCCTAGCGGGTTGGGAGAGACCCAGTACTTC
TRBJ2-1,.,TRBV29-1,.,CSVEARGLFSYNEQFF,TGCAGCGTTGAAGCCAGGGGACTGTTCTCCTACAATGAGCAGTTCTTC
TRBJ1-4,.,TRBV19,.,CASSLLQTSATNEKLFF,TGTGCCAGTAGCCTACTACAGACGTCAGCAACTAATGAAAAACTGTTTTTT
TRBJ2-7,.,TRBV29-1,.,CSVGWGGGYEQYF,TGCAGCGTTGGGTGGGGGGGCGGCTACGAGCAGTACTTC
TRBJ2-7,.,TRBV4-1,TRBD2,CASSQDAGVEQYF,TGCGCCAGCAGCCAAGACGCGGGGGTAGAGCAGTACTTC
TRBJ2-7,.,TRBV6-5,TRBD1,CASSPRDREGQYF,TGTGCCAGCAGTCCCCGGGACAGAGAAGGGCAGTACTTC
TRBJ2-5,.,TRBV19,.,CASSGGTVQETQYF,TGTGCCAGTAGCGGGGGGACAGTCCAAGAGACCCAGTACTTC
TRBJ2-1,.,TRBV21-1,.,CASSRARTSGYEQFF,TGTGCCAGCAGCAGAGCCCGGACTAGCGGTTATGAGCAGTTCTTC
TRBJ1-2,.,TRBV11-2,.,CASSLDVWGEYGYTF,TGTGCCAGCAGCTTAGACGTATGGGGGGAATATGGCTACACCTTC
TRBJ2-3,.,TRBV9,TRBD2,CASSVGTSGGLNTQYF,TGTGCCAGCAGCGTAGGAACTAGCGGGGGACTAAATACGCAGTATTTT
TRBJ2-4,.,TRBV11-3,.,CASSLEGLAKNIQYF,TGTGCCAGCAGCTTAGAGGGGCTAGCCAAAAACATTCAGTACTTC
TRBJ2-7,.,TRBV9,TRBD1,CASSESGTGFYEQYF,TGTGCCAGCAGTGAGTCCGGGACAGGTTTCTACGAGCAGTACTTC
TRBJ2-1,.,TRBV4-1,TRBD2,CASSLLLGSGRSEQFF,TGCGCCAGCAGCCTACTCCTGGGTAGCGGGAGGAGTGAGCAGTTCTTC
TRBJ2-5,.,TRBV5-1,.,CASSLGRSEETQYF,TGCGCCAGCAGCTTGGGACGATCGGAAGAGACCCAGTACTTC
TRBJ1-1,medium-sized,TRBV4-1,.,CASSQVLGGTEAFF,TGCGCCAGCAGCCAAGTGCTGGGTGGCACTGAAGCTTTCTTT
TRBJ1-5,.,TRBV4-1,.,CASSQEAQNLNQPQHF,TGCGCCAGCAGCCAAGAGGCACAGAACTTAAATCAGCCCCAGCATTTT
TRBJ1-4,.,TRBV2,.,CASSEFSLEEAVEKLFF,TGTGCCAGCAGTGAATTTTCGTTGGAGGAAGCGGTTGAAAAACTGTTTTTT
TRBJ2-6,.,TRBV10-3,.,CAIRGSSGANVLTF,TGTGCCATCAGGGGATCCTCTGGGGCCAACGTCCTGACTTTC
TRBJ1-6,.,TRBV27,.,CASSFTSYNSPLHF,TGTGCCAGCAGTTTTACCTCCTATAATTCACCCCTCCACTTT
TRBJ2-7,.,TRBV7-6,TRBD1,CASSLGAGGNEQYF,TGTGCCAGCAGCTTAGGGGCAGGGGGCAATGAGCAGTACTTC
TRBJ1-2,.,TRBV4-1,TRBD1,CASSQIQTGGGLYGYTF,TGCGCCAGCAGCCAAATACAGACAGGGGGAGGCCTCTATGGCTACACCTTC
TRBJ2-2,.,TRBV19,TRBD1,CASSSGTGVRELFF,TGTGCCAGTAGTTCCGGGACAGGGGTTCGGGAGCTGTTTTTT
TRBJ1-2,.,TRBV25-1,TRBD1,CASRGTGVSSGYTF,TGTGCCAGCAGAGGGACAGGGGTTTCGTCCGGCTACACCTTC
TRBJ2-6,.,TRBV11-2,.,CASSPVSQSGANVLTF,TGTGCCAGCAGCCCCGTGAGCCAATCTGGGGCCAACGTCCTGACTTTC
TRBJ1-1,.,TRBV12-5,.,CASGLSQATEAFF,TGTGCTAGTGGTTTGAGTCAGGCCACTGAAGCTTTCTTT
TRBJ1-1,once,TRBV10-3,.,CAISESRSGEAFF,TGTGCCATCAGTGAGTCGAGGTCTGGTGAAGCTTTCTTT
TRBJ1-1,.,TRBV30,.,CAWSLQLNTEAFF,TGTGCCTGGAGTCTGCAGTTGAACACTGAAGCTTTCTTT